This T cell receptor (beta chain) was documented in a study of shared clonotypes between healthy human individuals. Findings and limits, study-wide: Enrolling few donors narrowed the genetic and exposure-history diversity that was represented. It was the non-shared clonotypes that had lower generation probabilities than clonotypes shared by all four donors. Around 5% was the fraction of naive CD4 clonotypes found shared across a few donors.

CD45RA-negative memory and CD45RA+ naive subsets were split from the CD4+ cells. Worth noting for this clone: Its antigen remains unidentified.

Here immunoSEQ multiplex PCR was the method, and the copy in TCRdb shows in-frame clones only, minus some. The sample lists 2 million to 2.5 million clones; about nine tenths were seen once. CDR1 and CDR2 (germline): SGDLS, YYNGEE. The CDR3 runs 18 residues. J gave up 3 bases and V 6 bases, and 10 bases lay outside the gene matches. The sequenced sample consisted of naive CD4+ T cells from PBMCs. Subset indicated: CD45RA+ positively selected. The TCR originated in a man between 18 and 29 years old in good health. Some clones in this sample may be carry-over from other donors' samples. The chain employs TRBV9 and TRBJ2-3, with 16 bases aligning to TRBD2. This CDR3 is CASNRGLAGGGGTDTQYF. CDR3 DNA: TGTGCCAGCAATCGGGGACTAGCGGGAGGGGGAGGAACAGATACGCAGTATTTT.